These 19 T cell receptor beta chains were all obtained from the same sample, sequenced in a study of blood T cell repertoires in COVID-19 (dated by TCRdb to the early 2020s). Receptor libraries were prepared by the immunoSEQ multiplex PCR assay. TCRdb's version of the immuneACCESS table is confined to in-frame rearrangements and falls short of the full clone set. An unresolved V gene accounts for under half of the shortfall where checked; the remainder is of unknown origin. The sample profile shows roughly 98,000 clones; 65% to 90% of them were found once. 11% of the sample comes from the top ten. Material: peripheral blood. Receptors originate from a man between 65 and 85 years old with active or convalescent COVID-19.

This chain links TRBV6-5 with TRBJ1-5; TRBD1 is a possible D gene (6 bases). Germline V lookup: CDR1 MNHEY, CDR2 SVGAGI. Trimming cost V 5 bases and J 0 bases, with 11 bases left between them. This CDR3 spans 15 amino acids. The chain's CDR3 is CASSRRRGSNQPQHF. The CDR3 DNA reads as TGTGCCAGCAGTCGACGCAGGGGTAGCAATCAGCCCCAGCATTTT.

To note about this clone: The same CDR3 can be traced to other DNA sequences in this sample. The chain is built from TRBV7-2 and TRBJ1-1; a possible D gene is TRBD1 (6 bases). This CDR3 spans 15 amino acids. Germline V gives CDR1 SGHTA, CDR2 FQGNSA. V was clipped by 2 bases and J by 3 bases, with 13 bases between them. CDR3 sequence reads: CASSLSGVGYTEAFF. CDR3 bases: TGTGCCAGCAGCTTATCAGGGGTCGGGTACACTGAAGCTTTCTTT.

The gene calls are TRBV2 and TRBJ1-1; no firm D call. The CDR3 runs to 13 residues. Looked up from germline, CDR1 is SNHLY and CDR2 is FYNNEI. The ends were cut back, 6 bases at V and 1 base at J, with 9 bases in the middle. The CDR3 sequence is CASSEYRNTEAFF. For the CDR3, the DNA is TGTGCCAGCAGCGAATACAGGAACACTGAAGCTTTCTTT.

This clone was detected a few times. V gene TRBV30 combines with J gene TRBJ1-5; D is unclear. The V and J ends lost 0 bases and 3 bases respectively, with 6 bases between them. The germline CDR1 and CDR2 sequences are GTSNPN and SVGIG (reference sequence). The CDR3 is 13 amino acids. CDR3 protein: CAWSVSDNQPQHF. The CDR3, as DNA: TGTGCCTGGAGTGTGAGTGACAATCAGCCCCAGCATTTT.

The chain is built from TRBV29-1 and TRBJ1-2; D is ambiguous. Germline V gene sequence: CDR1 SQVTM, CDR2 ANQGSEA. This CDR3 is built from 15 residues. V was trimmed by 3 bases and J by 6 bases, leaving 20 bases between them. CDR3 nucleotides: TGCAGCGTTGAGGGCCGTAGTAAAGCGGCGGATGGCTACACCTTC. Translating gives CSVEGRSKAADGYTF.

The rearrangement uses TRBV20-1 and TRBJ2-4, with 7 bases fitting TRBD1. The CDR3 contains 13 residues. Germline CDR1 DFQATT, CDR2 SNEGSKA (reference sequence). V was clipped by 3 bases and J by 5 bases; unmatched bases: 4. In DNA form, the CDR3 reads TGCAGTGCTAGTAAGGGGGCACAAAACATTCAGTACTTC. Translated: CSASKGAQNIQYF.

This clone has just a few counts. The chain uses TRBV28 and TRBJ1-1; 7 bases agree with TRBD1. Germline values: CDR1 MDHEN, CDR2 SYDVKM. V lost 7 bases, J lost 5 bases, and 22 bases stayed unmatched. This CDR3 has 18 amino acids. The CDR3 coding sequence is TGTGCCAGCACCAGGCCGAGACAGGGTTCTGGTAAGCGTACTGAAGCTTTCTTT. Translating it yields CASTRPRQGSGKRTEAFF. Using reference TRBV28 and TRBJ1-1 for the parts outside the CDR3, the full variable domain is DVKVTQSSRYLVKRTGEKVFLECVQDMDHENMFWYRQDPGLGLRLIYFSYDVKMKEKGDIPEGYSVSREKKERFSLILESASTNQTSMYLCASTRPRQGSGKRTEAFFGQGTRLTVV.

This chain uses TRBV19 with TRBJ1-2, with TRBD1 identical over 10 bases. This CDR3 has 15 residues. The V gene end was trimmed by 5 bases and the J gene end by 8 bases; junction bases not matched to a gene: 11. Germline V lookup: CDR1 LNHDA, CDR2 SQIVND (reference sequence). The CDR3 nucleotides read TGTGCCAGTAGTCTACGGACAGGGGGGGGTATGGGCTACACCTTC. Translated, it gives CASSLRTGGGMGYTF.

The rearrangement uses TRBV2 and TRBJ2-7, with D hard to call. Germline V gene lookup returns CDR1 SNHLY and CDR2 FYNNEI. Trimming stripped 9 bases from V and 3 bases from J, with 9 bases between. The CDR3 covers 11 residues. CDR3 DNA: TGTGCCAGTCGAAGGAGCTACGAGCAGTACTTC. This encodes CASRRSYEQYF.

The rearrangement links TRBV25-1 to TRBJ1-2; a weak D match, TRBD1 (6 bases). Looked up from germline, CDR1 is MGHDK and CDR2 is SYGVNS. Trimming took 4 bases from V and 3 from J, leaving 12 bases between them. This CDR3 is 14 amino acids long. Written as DNA, the CDR3 is TGTGCCAGCAGTGTTCAGGGGACCCACTATGGCTACACCTTC. Protein: CASSVQGTHYGYTF.

The table lists this clone with a count of one. The V call is TRBV5-8, the J call TRBJ2-6; TRBD2 matches 8 bases. Germline lookup yields CDR1 SGHTS and CDR2 YDEGEE. The V and J ends lost 3 bases and 1 base, in that order; junction bases with no gene match: 3. CDR3 length: 16 amino acids. The CDR3 bases are TGTGCCAGCAGCTCCTTAGCGGGGTCTGGGGCCAACGTCCTGACTTTC. It yields the protein CASSSLAGSGANVLTF.

The chain has TRBV5-6 and TRBJ2-2; D not certain. The V gene's germline CDR1 is SGHDT and CDR2 YYEEEE. The germline V and J ends were trimmed by 2 bases and 1 base, with 9 bases remaining between them. The CDR3 sequence is 15 residues long. CDR3 region: CASSFSPKNTGELFF. CDR3 coding DNA: TGTGCCAGCAGCTTTAGTCCGAAGAACACCGGGGAGCTGTTTTTT. The full variable domain, in which reference TRBV5-6 and TRBJ2-2 provide the parts outside the CDR3, is DAGVTQSPTHLIKTRGQQVTLRCSPKSGHDTVSWYQQALGQGPQFIFQYYEEEERQRGNFPDRFSGHQFPNYSSELNVNALLLGDSALYLCASSFSPKNTGELFFGEGSRLTVL.

V gene TRBV9 combines with J gene TRBJ2-3; TRBD2 matches at 7 bases. CDR1 and CDR2 from the germline V gene are SGDLS and YYNGEE. V shed 5 bases and J 3 bases; nucleotides not matched to a gene: 6. The CDR3 length is 14 residues. The CDR3 DNA reads TGTGCCAGCAGTCGTGGGGGGGGGACAGATACGCAGTATTTT. Its translation: CASSRGGGTDTQYF.

The V gene is TRBV7-9, the J gene TRBJ2-1; D might be TRBD2 (5 bases). Germline V gene data show CDR1 as SEHNR and CDR2 as FQNEAQ (reference sequence). This CDR3 is built from 12 residues. Between the trimmed V and J ends, which lost 5 bases and 8 bases, there was a span of 10 bases. The CDR3 here is CASSRMGDEQFF. In nucleotides, the CDR3 is TGTGCCAGCAGCCGAATGGGAGATGAGCAGTTCTTC.

The chain joins TRBV3-1 (or the pseudogene TRBV3-2) to TRBJ2-1; 7 bases match TRBD2. This CDR3 has 14 residues. V trimming: 1 base; J trimming: 9 bases; junction bases outside the gene matches: 6. Germline V gene sequence: CDR1 LGHDT, CDR2 YNNKEL (reference sequence). CDR3 DNA sequence: TGTGCCAGCAGCCAAGCCGGGGGGAGGAGTGAGCAGTTCTTC. Its translation is CASSQAGGRSEQFF.

The CDR3 coding sequence is TGTGCCACCAGCCGACGACAGGGAGGCGAGCAGTACTTC. It codes for CATSRRQGGEQYF. The chain uses TRBV15 and TRBJ2-7, with D tentatively TRBD1 (7 bases). V was pared by 5 bases and J by 6 bases, with 14 bases between. CDR1 is LNHNV and CDR2 is YYDKDF in the germline V gene (reference sequence). This CDR3 region has 13 residues.

This chain connects TRBV10-3 to TRBJ2-1; 7 nucleotides align to TRBD2. The CDR3 sequence is 13 residues long. The germline V gene has CDR1 ENHRY and CDR2 SYGVKD. V trimming: 8 bases; J trimming: 7 bases; junction bases outside the gene matches: 8. The CDR3 region is CAIARTSGNEQFF. The DNA for the CDR3 is TGTGCCATCGCAAGGACTAGTGGTAATGAGCAGTTCTTC.

The genes are TRBV15 and TRBJ2-5, with D perhaps TRBD1 (6 bases). Per germline, CDR1 LNHNV and CDR2 YYDKDF (reference sequence). The V end was cut by 3 bases, the J end by 1 base, with 9 bases between. The CDR3 consists of 14 residues. The chain's CDR3 is CATSRGHAQETQYF. DNA of the CDR3: TGTGCCACCAGCAGGGGACACGCCCAAGAGACCCAGTACTTC.

The rearrangement uses TRBV11-2 and TRBJ2-1; tentatively, D is TRBD2 (5 bases). This CDR3 comprises 12 residues. Germline CDR1 is SGHAT and CDR2 is FQNNGV. Trimming stripped 6 bases from V and 10 bases from J, with 13 bases between. The chain's CDR3 is CASSLRDVEQFF. DNA for the CDR3: TGTGCCAGCAGTCTACGGGATGTGGAGCAGTTCTTC. Full variable domain (missing parts from reference TRBV11-2 and TRBJ2-1): EAGVAQSPRYKIIEKRQSVAFWCNPISGHATLYWYQQILGQGPKLLIQFQNNGVVDDSQLPKDRFSAERLKGVDSTLKIQPAKLEDSAVYLCASSLRDVEQFFGPGTRLTVL.